This passage covers 2 T cell receptor beta chains from one sample sequenced in a study of blood T cell repertoires in COVID-19. Clones were read by immunoSEQ multiplex PCR, and TCRdb kept only the in-frame ones, dropping some. The repertoire holds under 250,000 clones, with roughly 84% as singletons. Sequenced: peripheral blood. These receptor sequences come from a human donor in a cohort sampled during active COVID-19.

The gene calls are TRBV27 and TRBJ2-1; D possibly corresponds to TRBD1 (7 bases). This CDR3 is built from 14 residues. Germline lookup yields CDR1 MNHEY and CDR2 SMNVEV (reference sequence). V was clipped by 8 bases and J by 3 bases, with 14 bases between them. CDR3 protein: CASRSRGVYNEQFF. CDR3 nucleotide sequence: TGTGCCAGCCGAAGCAGGGGGGTCTACAATGAGCAGTTCTTC.

This clone occurred a few times. This rearrangement joins TRBV29-1 to TRBJ2-7, with 12 bases that match TRBD2. V dropped 2 bases and J dropped 1; count of bases not matched to a gene: 0. From germline, CDR1 is SQVTM and CDR2 ANQGSEA. The CDR3 contains 14 residues. The CDR3 loop reads CSVETSGRSYEQYF. CDR3 coding DNA: TGCAGCGTTGAAACTAGCGGGAGGTCCTACGAGCAGTACTTC.